This T cell receptor beta chain was recovered during a study of cytomegalovirus exposure and HLA in healthy donors. Study-level findings and limits: Judged likely to be a sequencing artifact was a cluster of highly shared sequence variants. In vitro work confirmed that three CMV-associated chains recognize CMV antigens. Roughly uniform sequencing depth across donors was assumed, possibly incorrectly.

These donors, healthy bone marrow donors, were studied. Primers: 60 Vbeta forward and 13 Jbeta reverse. The data were produced by immunoSEQ multiplex PCR, yet TCRdb's version contains in-frame clones alone and is incomplete. The sample lists about 95,000 clones, about 86% occurring once. This clone was seen once. Its antigen is as yet unknown. CDR3 length: 14 residues. Germline assignment: CDR1 MNHEY and CDR2 SVGAGI. Trimming cost V 6 bases and J 2 bases, with 12 bases left between them. Sequenced sample: PBMCs. The genes are TRBV6-5 and TRBJ2-3; possibly TRBD1 for D (6 bases). The receptor comes from a woman in her seventies in good health and CMV-seropositive. The CDR3 nucleotides read TGTGCCAGCAGACCCGGACAGAACACAGATACGCAGTATTTT. Its translation: CASRPGQNTDTQYF.